Below are 27 T cell receptor beta chains sequenced from a single sample in a study of blood T cell repertoires in COVID-19. Using immunoSEQ multiplex PCR, the repertoire was profiled, and TCRdb retains in-frame clones only, with some absent. The sample contains tens of thousands of clones, 91% of which appear only once. Sequences were obtained from peripheral blood. All receptors come from a human donor in a cohort sampled during active COVID-19.

In its sample, this clone was seen once. The same CDR3 can be traced to other DNA sequences in this sample. The gene calls are TRBV7-9 and TRBJ1-1; D is unclear. This CDR3 is built from 11 residues. Trimming took off 5 bases at V and 4 bases at J, with 5 bases between the two ends. Germline V CDR1 and CDR2: SEHNR, FQNEAQ (reference sequence). This chain's CDR3 is CASSPGTEAFF. CDR3 DNA: TGTGCCAGCAGCCCCGGCACTGAAGCTTTCTTT.

The J gene is TRBJ2-4, the V gene TRBV19, with TRBD2 as a possible D gene (6 bases). Trimming took 3 bases from V and 1 from J, leaving 19 bases between them. Germline CDR1 LNHDA, CDR2 SQIVND (reference sequence). The CDR3 has 18 residues. The CDR3 loop reads CASSIWGGDSGAKNIQYF. CDR3 nucleotide sequence: TGTGCCAGTAGTATTTGGGGTGGGGACTCGGGGGCCAAAAACATTCAGTACTTC.

This chain uses TRBV4-1 with TRBJ1-5; D unclear. This CDR3 is 14 amino acids long. The germline V gene has CDR1 MGHRA and CDR2 YSYEKL. V shed 1 base and J shed 0 bases, with 4 bases lying between them. The CDR3 is CASSQAYSNQPQHF. CDR3 bases: TGCGCCAGCAGCCAAGCTTATAGCAATCAGCCCCAGCATTTT.

The rearrangement joins TRBV18 to TRBJ1-3; 9 nucleotides match TRBD1. The CDR3 is made up of 17 amino acids. Trimming removed 5 bases from V and 0 bases from J; junction bases left unmatched: 8. Germline V lookup: CDR1 KGHSH, CDR2 LQKENI. CDR3 nucleotides: TGTGCCAGCTCAACTTCGGGACAGGGCTACTCTGGAAACACCATATATTTT. Its translation is CASSTSGQGYSGNTIYF.

J is TRBJ2-1 and V is TRBV2; no definite D call. The V and J ends lost 1 base and 0 bases respectively, with 7 bases between them. The CDR3 length is 15 residues. CDR1 and CDR2 (germline): SNHLY, FYNNEI. The CDR3 nucleotides are TGTGCCAGCAGTGAAGATCGTAACTCCTACAATGAGCAGTTCTTC. This gives the protein CASSEDRNSYNEQFF.

This clone occurred once. The chain combines TRBV7-2 with TRBJ2-3; a weak D match, TRBD1 (5 bases). The CDR3 sequence is 14 residues long. V lost 5 bases to trimming and J lost 6 bases, with 15 bases between them. The germline gives CDR1 SGHTA, CDR2 FQGNSA. The chain's CDR3 is CASSPVRARDTQYF. CDR3 DNA sequence: TGTGCCAGCAGCCCGGTCAGGGCGAGGGATACGCAGTATTTT.

This chain connects TRBV4-1 to TRBJ2-1, with TRBD2 identical over 13 bases. V trimming: 1 base; J trimming: 5 bases; junction bases outside the gene matches: 2. From germline, CDR1 is MGHRA and CDR2 YSYEKL. This CDR3 contains 16 residues. The CDR3 reads CASSQAGTSGNNEQFF. The CDR3 coding sequence is TGCGCCAGCAGCCAAGCTGGGACTAGCGGGAACAATGAGCAGTTCTTC.

The genes are TRBV4-3 and TRBJ1-2, with D perhaps matching TRBD1 (6 bases). The CDR3 runs 13 residues. The germline V gene encodes CDR1 LGHNA and CDR2 YSLEER. Trimming took 1 base from V and 7 from J, leaving 10 bases between them. The CDR3 region is CASSQADRTGYTF. CDR3 coding DNA: TGCGCCAGCAGCCAAGCGGACAGAACTGGCTACACCTTC.

This clone was detected once. The CDR3 region has the DNA TGTGCCAGCAGCTTAGTGACATCAGTAGACAGGGGCCCAGATACGCAGTATTTT. Translating gives CASSLVTSVDRGPDTQYF. The V gene is TRBV7-6, the J gene TRBJ2-3; the match to TRBD1 covers 8 bases. The CDR3 totals 18 residues. V shed 1 base, J shed 4 bases, and the junction held 13 bases outside the gene matches. Germline CDR1 and CDR2: SGHVS and FNYEAQ.

Here the CDR3 DNA reads TGTGCCAGCAGCCCCCGGGAGGGGGGCTACGAGCAGTACTTC. Encoded protein: CASSPREGGYEQYF. The rearrangement joins TRBV7-6 to TRBJ2-7, with TRBD2 matching over 8 bases. J lost 3 bases, V lost 5 bases, and 6 bases had no gene match. From germline, CDR1 is SGHVS and CDR2 FNYEAQ. This CDR3 contains 14 residues.

The rearrangement links TRBV9 to TRBJ1-3, with 9 bases lining up with TRBD1. Germline values: CDR1 SGDLS, CDR2 YYNGEE. Trimming cost V 0 bases and J 3 bases; bases outside gene matches: 10. This CDR3 has 18 amino acids. This CDR3 reads CASSVALDRGYGGNTIYF. For the CDR3, the DNA is TGTGCCAGCAGCGTAGCCTTGGACAGGGGCTATGGTGGAAACACCATATATTTT.

The V and J genes are TRBV20-1 and TRBJ2-6; possibly TRBD2 for D (5 bases). Germline V gene data show CDR1 as DFQATT and CDR2 as SNEGSKA (reference sequence). The CDR3 covers 15 residues. The ends were cut back, 3 bases at V and 1 base at J, with 10 bases in the middle. This CDR3 reads CSASPGGSGANVLTF. CDR3 nucleotides: TGCAGTGCTAGTCCAGGAGGTTCTGGGGCCAACGTCCTGACTTTC.

For the CDR3, the DNA is TGTGCCTGGAGTGAAAAAGGGACAGGCCCGTTAAAACTGTTTTTT. Encoded protein: CAWSEKGTGPLKLFF. The genes are TRBV30 and TRBJ1-4, with 8 bases matching TRBD1. CDR3 length: 15 amino acids. V dropped 1 base and J dropped 10; count of bases not matched to a gene: 11. Germline loops: CDR1 GTSNPN, CDR2 SVGIG (reference sequence). Complete variable domain (other parts from reference TRBV30 and TRBJ1-4): SQTIHQWPATLVQPVGSPLSLECTVEGTSNPNLYWYRQAAGRGLQLLFYSVGIGQISSEVPQNLSASRPQDRQFILSSKKLLLSDSGFYLCAWSEKGTGPLKLFFGSGTQLSVL.

The chain uses TRBV9 and TRBJ2-7, with TRBD1 matching over 10 bases. The CDR3 covers 14 residues. Trimming at V came to 4 bases and at J to 4 bases, leaving 5 bases not matched to a gene. In germline, CDR1 is SGDLS, CDR2 YYNGEE. CDR3 in amino acids: CASSTGQGQYEQYF. The CDR3 DNA reads TGTGCCAGCAGCACGGGACAGGGGCAGTACGAGCAGTACTTC.

The chain joins TRBV6-2 or TRBV6-3 to TRBJ2-7; 13 nucleotides match TRBD2. J gave up 2 bases and V 4 bases, and 20 bases lay outside the gene matches. The CDR3 is 21 residues long. In germline, CDR1 is MNHEY, CDR2 SVGEGT. CDR3 sequence reads: CASSSGIRRKGLAGETYEQYF. The CDR3, as DNA: TGTGCCAGCAGTTCCGGAATTAGACGAAAAGGACTAGCGGGAGAAACCTACGAGCAGTACTTC.

The chain employs TRBV7-6 and TRBJ2-5; 11 bases agree with TRBD2. The CDR3 totals 18 residues. Germline trimming cut 1 base from V and 4 bases from J; bases unmatched to any gene: 11. Germline lookup yields CDR1 SGHVS and CDR2 FNYEAQ. CDR3 DNA: TGTGCCAGCAGCTTAGGTTCTACTAGCGGGAGAACGGGAGAGACCCAGTACTTC. It encodes CASSLGSTSGRTGETQYF.

The V call is TRBV6-1, the J call TRBJ1-1, with D possibly TRBD1 on 6 matching bases. The CDR3 has 15 residues. Trimming left V 1 base short and J 1 base short, with 10 bases between. The germline gives CDR1 MNHNS, CDR2 SASEGT. CDR3 loop: CASSEVRTANTEAFF. DNA of the CDR3: TGTGCCAGCAGTGAAGTTCGGACAGCGAACACTGAAGCTTTCTTT.

The chain uses TRBV27 and TRBJ2-1; 12 bases fit TRBD2. CDR1 MNHEY and CDR2 SMNVEV come from the germline V gene (reference sequence). The trim removed 5 bases at V and 6 bases at J, leaving 5 bases unmatched. CDR3 length equals 15 residues. The CDR3 DNA follows: TGTGCCAGCAGTCCTAGCGGGAGGGTGAGCAATGAGCAGTTCTTC. Protein product: CASSPSGRVSNEQFF.

The CDR3 reads CASSSQGSSFSGANVLTF. CDR3 bases: TGCGCCAGCAGCTCCCAAGGGAGTTCCTTCTCTGGGGCCAACGTCCTGACTTTC. This chain joins TRBV5-1 and TRBJ2-6, with D perhaps matching TRBD2 (5 bases). V was clipped by 3 bases and J by 0 bases, with 16 bases between them. Germline V lookup: CDR1 SGHRS, CDR2 YFSETQ. CDR3 length equals 18 residues.

The chain recombines TRBV18 with TRBJ2-3; 12 bases fit TRBD2. Germline CDR1 and CDR2: KGHSH and LQKENI. V trimming: 3 bases; J trimming: 6 bases; junction bases outside the gene matches: 7. The CDR3 consists of 16 residues. The CDR3 is CASSPLAGGPSDTQYF. For the CDR3, the DNA is TGTGCCAGCTCACCGCTAGCGGGGGGGCCATCGGATACGCAGTATTTT.

This rearrangement joins TRBV4-1 to TRBJ1-6; no definite D call. With 3 bases removed from V and 0 bases from J, the gap between germline ends came to 15 bases. The CDR3 runs 18 residues. CDR1 and CDR2 (germline): MGHRA, YSYEKL. The CDR3 sequence: CASSQIVPGSSYNSPLHF. The CDR3, as DNA: TGCGCCAGCAGCCAGATAGTTCCGGGGAGCTCCTATAATTCACCCCTCCACTTT.

This clone has just one count. The CDR3 loop reads CASSLTNYEQYF. DNA of the CDR3: TGTGCCAGCAGCCTTACTAACTACGAGCAGTACTTC. V is TRBV5-4 and J is TRBJ2-7; D ambiguous. The germline CDR1 and CDR2 sequences are SGHNT and YYREEE (reference sequence). V lost 4 bases and J lost 3, with 8 bases in between. This CDR3 region has 12 residues.

DNA for the CDR3: TGTGCCAGCAGCCTATCACGGTGGGCCCCCAATCAGCCCCAGCATTTT. It encodes CASSLSRWAPNQPQHF. The genes are TRBV7-8 and TRBJ1-5; D is undetermined. Germline V gene sequence: CDR1 SGHVS, CDR2 FQNEAQ. V was clipped by 5 bases and J by 3 bases, with 17 bases between them. The CDR3 consists of 16 residues.

The J gene is TRBJ1-6, the V gene TRBV19, with D possibly TRBD1 on 5 matching bases. Germline V lookup: CDR1 LNHDA, CDR2 SQIVND (reference sequence). The CDR3 has 15 residues. Trimming removed 1 base from V and 4 bases from J, with 8 bases in between. The CDR3 reads CASSIGGLYNSPLHF. CDR3 DNA sequence: TGTGCCAGTAGTATAGGGGGACTATATAATTCACCCCTCCACTTT.

J is TRBJ2-3 and V is TRBV18; D is unresolved. CDR1 and CDR2 (germline): KGHSH, LQKENI. V dropped 1 base and J dropped 0 bases, with 11 bases sitting between them. CDR3 length: 16 residues. The chain's CDR3 is CASSPLTLPSTDTQYF. The CDR3 bases are TGTGCCAGCTCACCACTGACTCTACCTAGCACAGATACGCAGTATTTT.

This chain links TRBV9 with TRBJ2-7; the match to TRBD2 covers 11 bases. The V gene end was trimmed by 3 bases and the J gene end by 7 bases; junction bases not matched to a gene: 6. This CDR3 comprises 14 residues. Per the germline V gene, CDR1 is SGDLS and CDR2 is YYNGEE. The CDR3 DNA follows: TGTGCCAGCAGCGCGGGACTAGCGGCGTTAGAGCAGTACTTC. It translates to CASSAGLAALEQYF.

This chain uses TRBV7-9 with TRBJ2-5; tentative D call: TRBD1 (5 bases). Trimming cost V 1 base and J 3 bases, with 9 bases left between them. This CDR3 has 14 residues. CDR1 and CDR2 (germline): SEHNR, FQNEAQ (reference sequence). In DNA form, the CDR3 reads TGTGCCAGCAGCTTAGGTAAACAGGAAGAGACCCAGTACTTC. It specifies CASSLGKQEETQYF.